This TCR beta chain was documented in a study of blood T cell repertoires in COVID-19. At the level of the study: Samples of COVID-19 (acute and convalescent) were obtained from the United States, Italy and Spain.

The germline CDR1 and CDR2 sequences are SGHRS and YFSETQ. V shed 0 bases and J shed 4 bases, with 5 bases lying between them. CDR3 length equals 12 residues. Comment on this clone: The sample carries other DNA sequences with the same CDR3.

Original analysis: Estimation of nucleated cell counts relied on the amplification of reference gene primers. Here immunoSEQ multiplex PCR was the method, and the copy in TCRdb shows in-frame clones only, minus some. V and J calls and clone size are as listed in that table; D and trimming were resolved from the DNA. The table includes hundreds of thousands of clones, 70% to 85% detected once. The V gene is TRBV5-1, the J gene TRBJ2-7; D is unresolved. The sequence was obtained from a woman at least 80 years old with acute or convalescent COVID-19. The sample was peripheral blood. CDR3: CASSLDTYEQYF. The CDR3 coding sequence is TGCGCCAGCAGCTTGGATACATACGAGCAGTACTTC. The entire variable domain, with the rest obtained from reference TRBV5-1 and TRBJ2-7, is as follows: KAGVTQTPRYLIKTRGQQVTLSCSPISGHRSVSWYQQTPGQGLQFLFEYFSETQRNKGNFPGRFSGRQFSNSRSEMNVSTLELGDSALYLCASSLDTYEQYFGPGTRLTVT.